These 24 T cell receptor beta chains came from one sample sequenced in a study of shared clonotypes between healthy human individuals (dated by TCRdb to about 2020). The protocol used for the library was the immunoSEQ multiplex PCR assay. This is the immuneACCESS table as TCRdb keeps it, with only in-frame sequences that have V and J called. A part of the clones is gone; compared with another copy, unresolved V genes explain less than half, and the rest is unexplained. The sample profile shows around 610,000 clones; around 96% of them were found once. The ten largest account for about 0.12% of the sample. CD8 naive samples were obtained by positive selection for CCR7 among CD45RO-negative cells, yielding a CD45RA+CCR7+ population from which TemRA cells were excluded. Sequencing was done on a sample of naive CD8+ T cells sorted from blood. In the paper's terms, the cell subset or site label means: CD45RA+CCR7+. Receptors were obtained from a woman aged 30 to 39 in good health.

The chain is built from TRBV5-1 and TRBJ2-1; D is unclear. From germline, CDR1 is SGHRS and CDR2 YFSETQ. With 4 bases removed from V and 2 bases from J, the gap between germline ends came to 13 bases. The CDR3 extends over 15 amino acids. DNA for the CDR3: TGCGCCAGCAGCCTAGACTCGAATCCCTACAATGAGCAGTTCTTC. Protein sequence: CASSLDSNPYNEQFF.

This chain links TRBV18 with TRBJ1-1, with unresolved D. Trimming shortened V by 3 bases and J by 1 base, and 21 bases separated the two germline ends. The CDR3 has 18 residues. Germline CDR1 reads KGHSH; CDR2 reads LQKENI. The CDR3 region has the DNA TGTGCCAGCTCACCGCGGAAGGGAGAGTCGCCGGCGAACACTGAAGCTTTCTTT. It encodes CASSPRKGESPANTEAFF.

This clone has just one count. V usage is TRBV28 and J usage is TRBJ1-1; D is undetermined. The CDR3 loop spans 14 amino acids. V lost 2 bases and J 5 bases, leaving 12 bases between the germline ends. Germline-derived CDR1 and CDR2 are MDHEN and SYDVKM. CDR3 residues: CASSLRTRRTEAFF. CDR3 nucleotide sequence: TGTGCCAGCAGTTTACGGACGCGTCGGACTGAAGCTTTCTTT.

The chain recombines TRBV7-9 with TRBJ1-3, with no clear D. This CDR3 has 12 residues. CDR1 SEHNR and CDR2 FQNEAQ come from the germline V gene (reference sequence). Trimming took off 3 bases at V and 4 bases at J, with 4 bases between the two ends. The CDR3 sequence is CASSFEGNTIYF. DNA of the CDR3: TGTGCCAGCAGCTTCGAGGGAAACACCATATATTTT.

The chain is built from TRBV10-1 and TRBJ2-3, with 11 positions matching TRBD2. Losses at the gene ends were 6 bases for V and 3 bases for J; bases not matched to a gene: 8. Germline-derived CDR1 and CDR2 are WNHNN and SYGVQD (reference sequence). The CDR3 has 16 amino acids. The CDR3 coding sequence is TGCGCCAGCAGCCCCGGGCTAGCGGGAGGTACAGATACGCAGTATTTT. Amino acids: CASSPGLAGGTDTQYF.

This clone occurred once. J is TRBJ2-3 and V is TRBV2; weak D call: TRBD1 (6 bases). Germline V gene sequence: CDR1 SNHLY, CDR2 FYNNEI. With 5 bases removed from V and 4 bases from J, the gap between germline ends came to 22 bases. CDR3 length equals 17 residues. In DNA form, the CDR3 reads TGTGCCAGCAGTATACAAAACAGGGTTTTATGGCCAGATACGCAGTATTTT. Translated: CASSIQNRVLWPDTQYF.

V is TRBV5-5 and J is TRBJ1-2, with D perhaps TRBD1 (5 bases). Germline lookup yields CDR1 SGHKS and CDR2 YYEKEE (reference sequence). Deletions cut 0 bases from V and 4 bases from J, with 10 bases between. This CDR3 region has 14 residues. The CDR3 is CASSLDLGGYGYTF. In nucleotides, the CDR3 is TGTGCCAGCAGCTTGGATTTGGGGGGCTATGGCTACACCTTC.

The rearrangement joins TRBV7-9 to TRBJ1-2; 8 bases match TRBD1. The CDR3 contains 14 residues. Germline CDR1 and CDR2: SEHNR and FQNEAQ (reference sequence). After removal of 4 bases from V and 4 bases from J, the junction contained 5 bases not matched to a gene. The CDR3 loop reads CASSYGTGLYGYTF. The CDR3 nucleotides read TGTGCCAGCAGCTACGGGACAGGCCTCTATGGCTACACCTTC.

With respect to this clone: This CDR3 is also generated by other DNA sequences in the sample. The chain links TRBV30 to TRBJ2-7; no definite D call. This CDR3 is 13 amino acids long. V was trimmed by 0 bases and J by 1 base, leaving 7 bases between them. From germline, CDR1 is GTSNPN and CDR2 SVGIG (reference sequence). The CDR3 protein is CAWSVGSSYEQYF. Written as DNA, the CDR3 is TGTGCCTGGAGTGTAGGATCTTCCTACGAGCAGTACTTC.

The chain uses TRBV19 and TRBJ1-5; 9 nucleotides align to TRBD1. The V gene end was trimmed by 5 bases and the J gene end by 6 bases; junction bases not matched to a gene: 5. Germline V CDR1 and CDR2: LNHDA, SQIVND (reference sequence). The CDR3 sequence is 14 residues long. In DNA form, the CDR3 reads TGTGCCAGTAGTCTCGGGACAGGGAGTCAGCCCCAGCATTTT. This sequence encodes CASSLGTGSQPQHF.

This clone has a single count. CDR3 protein: CAYGRPGELFF. In nucleotides, the CDR3 is TGTGCTTACGGGAGGCCCGGGGAGCTGTTTTTT. The chain links TRBV2 to TRBJ2-2; 7 nucleotides align to TRBD2. Germline assignment: CDR1 SNHLY and CDR2 FYNNEI. CDR3 length equals 11 residues.

Written as DNA, the CDR3 is TGCGGGGCTAACTATGGCTACACCTTC. This translates into CGANYGYTF. The J gene is TRBJ1-2, the V gene TRBV20-1, with D hard to call. In germline, CDR1 is DFQATT, CDR2 SNEGSKA (reference sequence). This CDR3 is built from 9 residues.

The chain uses TRBV2 and TRBJ1-1, with 8 positions matching TRBD1. Germline CDR1 SNHLY, CDR2 FYNNEI. The CDR3 loop spans 17 amino acids. V dropped 6 bases and J dropped 1; count of bases not matched to a gene: 13. In nucleotides, the CDR3 is TGTGCCAGCAGCGCCCAGGGGGCGCGGGGTGAGAACACTGAAGCTTTCTTT. Its translation is CASSAQGARGENTEAFF.

This rearrangement joins TRBV7-9 to TRBJ2-7, with 10 bases aligning to TRBD1. The CDR3 consists of 14 residues. After removal of 6 bases from V and 5 bases from J, the junction contained 7 bases not matched to a gene. Germline V CDR1 and CDR2: SEHNR, FQNEAQ (reference sequence). This chain's CDR3 is CASRTGGSMDEQYF. CDR3 in DNA: TGTGCCAGCAGGACAGGGGGCTCGATGGACGAGCAGTACTTC.

This clone was counted a few times. The chain is built from TRBV27 and TRBJ2-1, with 7 bases fitting TRBD1. Trimming at V came to 5 bases and at J to 10 bases, leaving 5 bases not matched to a gene. This CDR3 spans 12 amino acids. The germline CDR1 and CDR2 sequences are MNHEY and SMNVEV (reference sequence). The CDR3 coding sequence is TGTGCCAGCAGTACGACAGGGCAAGAGCAGTTCTTC. It encodes CASSTTGQEQFF.

This chain joins TRBV9 and TRBJ2-1, with TRBD2 as a possible D gene (7 bases). CDR3 length: 16 residues. Germline values: CDR1 SGDLS, CDR2 YYNGEE. The V end was cut by 1 base, the J end by 8 bases, with 19 bases between. DNA for the CDR3: TGTGCCAGCAGCGTAATGGCGGGGGCCCTTGTTTATGAGCAGTTCTTC. Encoded protein: CASSVMAGALVYEQFF.

V and J are TRBV2 and TRBJ1-2; D is perhaps TRBD1 (6 bases). CDR3 length equals 13 residues. Germline lookup yields CDR1 SNHLY and CDR2 FYNNEI. V was shortened by 3 bases and J by 6 bases, with 11 bases between the two germline ends. CDR3: CASSDTGFDGYTF. CDR3 nucleotides: TGTGCCAGCAGTGACACAGGGTTCGATGGCTACACCTTC.

The chain carries TRBV7-9 and TRBJ1-3, with 7 bases aligning to TRBD1. The CDR3 is 16 residues long. Germline V CDR1 and CDR2: SEHNR, FQNEAQ (reference sequence). The junction had 7 bases not matched to a gene; V was cut back by 1 base and J by 4 bases. The CDR3 is CASSLDQQGKGNTIYF. CDR3 nucleotide sequence: TGTGCCAGCAGCTTAGACCAACAGGGGAAAGGAAACACCATATATTTT. The complete variable domain, with remaining parts taken from reference TRBV7-9 and TRBJ1-3, reads DTGVSQNPRHKITKRGQNVTFRCDPISEHNRLYWYRQTLGQGPEFLTYFQNEAQLEKSRLLSDRFSAERPKGSFSTLEIQRTEQGDSAMYLCASSLDQQGKGNTIYFGEGSWLTVV.

Remarks on this clone: The same CDR3 arises from other DNA sequences in this sample as well. V is TRBV27 and J is TRBJ2-5; 11 bases match TRBD2. Germline-derived CDR1 and CDR2 are MNHEY and SMNVEV (reference sequence). With 3 bases clipped from V and 3 bases from J, the junction kept 3 bases outside the gene matches. The CDR3 loop spans 15 amino acids. The CDR3 bases are TGTGCCAGCAGTTTGGGGACTAGCGGAAAAGAGACCCAGTACTTC. It translates to CASSLGTSGKETQYF.

V usage is TRBV2 and J usage is TRBJ2-2; tentatively, D is TRBD1 or TRBD2 (5 bases each). The CDR3 loop spans 16 amino acids. With 3 bases removed from V and 5 bases from J, the gap between germline ends came to 16 bases. Per germline, CDR1 SNHLY and CDR2 FYNNEI. CDR3 coding DNA: TGTGCCAGCAGTGATTCATCAGGGAGAGGGACCGGGGAGCTGTTTTTT. It translates to CASSDSSGRGTGELFF.

The chain is built from TRBV9 and TRBJ2-7; D ambiguous. CDR1 SGDLS and CDR2 YYNGEE come from the germline V gene. V was trimmed by 0 bases and J by 6 bases, leaving 10 bases between them. The CDR3 contains 13 residues. CDR3 residues: CASSVGGSGEQYF. The CDR3 coding sequence is TGTGCCAGCAGCGTAGGGGGTTCGGGCGAGCAGTACTTC.

V usage is TRBV4-2 and J usage is TRBJ2-7; tentatively, D is TRBD1 or TRBD2 (5 bases each). CDR3 length: 14 amino acids. V dropped 0 bases and J dropped 1 base, with 7 bases sitting between them. Germline CDR1 LGHNA, CDR2 YNFKEQ. The CDR3 DNA reads as TGTGCCAGCAGCCAAGAGAGGGGATCCTACGAGCAGTACTTC. Amino acid sequence: CASSQERGSYEQYF.

Only one count was recorded for this clone. This rearrangement joins TRBV13 to TRBJ2-7; D not certain. V lost 0 bases to trimming and J lost 0 bases, with 18 bases between them. Germline loops: CDR1 PRHDT, CDR2 FYEKMQ (reference sequence). This CDR3 has 18 residues. CDR3 coding DNA: TGTGCCAGCAGCTTAGGAACCAGTGGGGAAGAAAGCTCCTACGAGCAGTACTTC. Its translation: CASSLGTSGEESSYEQYF.

This chain links TRBV13 with TRBJ1-6; perhaps TRBD1 as D (6 bases). This CDR3 region has 13 residues. Per the germline V gene, CDR1 is PRHDT and CDR2 is FYEKMQ (reference sequence). V lost 0 bases to trimming and J lost 10 bases, with 7 bases between them. Written as DNA, the CDR3 is TGTGCCAGCAGCTTAGGGACAGGATCACCCCTCCACTTT. This encodes CASSLGTGSPLHF.